This T cell receptor (beta chain) was sequenced during a study of shared clonotypes between healthy human individuals. Into CD45RA+ naive and CD45RA-negative memory subsets, the CD4+ cells were split. A word on this clone: What it binds is unknown.

Per the germline V gene, CDR1 is SGHRS and CDR2 is YFSETQ. V gave up 2 bases and J gave up 5 bases, with 8 bases separating them. The CDR3 is made up of 12 amino acids. The data were produced by immunoSEQ multiplex PCR, yet TCRdb's version contains in-frame clones alone and is incomplete. The repertoire has around 700,000 clones, around 72% of them found once; the top ten carry under 2%. General study points: Exclusively blood specimens were collected; tissue repertoires likely differ. Clonotypes shared by all four donors outscored non-shared clonotypes in generation probability.

The specimen was memory CD4+ T cells sorted from blood. Subset: CD45RA-negative fraction. The chain carries TRBV5-1 and TRBJ2-7; TRBD2 might be the D (6 bases). The sequence was collected from a woman aged 30 to 39 in good health. The CDR3 loop reads CASSFTGDEQYF. The CDR3 DNA sequence: TGCGCCAGCAGCTTTACGGGAGACGAGCAGTACTTC.